Reported below is one T cell receptor (beta chain). The antigen remains undetermined. The sample comes from a study of yellow fever vaccine responses in identical twins. Overall study findings and caveats: Among the twins, the vaccine T cell response reportedly seemed partly convergent and partly personalized.

This CDR3 is built from 17 residues. Trimming removed 1 base at V and 4 bases at J, with 21 bases between. From germline, CDR1 is SGDLS and CDR2 YYNGEE. TCRdb passed the RT-PCR reads through MiXCR, listing each CDR3 protein once. The data hold more than 10,000 distinct CDR3 sequences, with roughly four fifths observed a single time. The rearrangement links TRBV9 to TRBJ2-7, with D possibly matching TRBD2 (5 bases). The material was T cells from blood (PBMCs), unsorted or a sorted subset (not recorded which), obtained before or after yellow fever vaccination (not recorded which). The receptor's source is a woman between 18 and 30 years old who received the yellow fever vaccine. The CDR3, as DNA: TGTGCCAGCAGCGTATCAGCCACCCCGGGGTCCGGGTACGAGCAGTACTTC. This encodes CASSVSATPGSGYEQYF.